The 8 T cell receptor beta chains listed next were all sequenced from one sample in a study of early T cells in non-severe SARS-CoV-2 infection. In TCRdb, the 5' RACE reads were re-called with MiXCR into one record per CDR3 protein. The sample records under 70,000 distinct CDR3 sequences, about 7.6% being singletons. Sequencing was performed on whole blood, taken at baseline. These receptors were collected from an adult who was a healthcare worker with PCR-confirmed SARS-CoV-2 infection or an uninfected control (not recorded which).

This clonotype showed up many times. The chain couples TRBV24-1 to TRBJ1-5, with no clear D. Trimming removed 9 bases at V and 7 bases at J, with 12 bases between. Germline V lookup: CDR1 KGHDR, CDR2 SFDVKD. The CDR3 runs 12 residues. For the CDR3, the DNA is TGTGCCACCGCCGCGGTAGGACAGCCCCAGCATTTT. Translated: CATAAVGQPQHF.

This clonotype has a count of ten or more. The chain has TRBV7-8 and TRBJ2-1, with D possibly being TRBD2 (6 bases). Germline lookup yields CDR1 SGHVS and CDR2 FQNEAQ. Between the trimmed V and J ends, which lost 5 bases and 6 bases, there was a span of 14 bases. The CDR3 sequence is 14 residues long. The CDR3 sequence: CASSQRELSNEQFF. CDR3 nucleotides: TGTGCCAGCAGCCAACGGGAGCTGAGCAATGAGCAGTTCTTC.

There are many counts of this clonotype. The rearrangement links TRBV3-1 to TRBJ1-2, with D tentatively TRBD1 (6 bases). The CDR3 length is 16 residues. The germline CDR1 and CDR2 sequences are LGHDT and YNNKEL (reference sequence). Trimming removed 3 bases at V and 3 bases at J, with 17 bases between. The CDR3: CASSQRFQGTHYGYTF. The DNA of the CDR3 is TGTGCCAGCAGCCAGCGCTTCCAGGGGACGCACTATGGCTACACCTTC.

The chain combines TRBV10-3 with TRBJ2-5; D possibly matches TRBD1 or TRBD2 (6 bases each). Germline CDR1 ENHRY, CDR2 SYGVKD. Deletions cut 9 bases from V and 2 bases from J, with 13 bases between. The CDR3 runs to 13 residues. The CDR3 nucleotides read TGTGCCATGCGGGACATAAAACAAGAGACCCAGTACTTC. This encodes CAMRDIKQETQYF.

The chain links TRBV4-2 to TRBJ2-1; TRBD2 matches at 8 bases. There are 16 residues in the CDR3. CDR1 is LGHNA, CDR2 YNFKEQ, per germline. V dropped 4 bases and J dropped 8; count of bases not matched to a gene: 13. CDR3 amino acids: CASSPLGGRPDHEQFF. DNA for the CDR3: TGTGCCAGCAGCCCCCTAGGCGGGAGGCCCGACCATGAGCAGTTCTTC.

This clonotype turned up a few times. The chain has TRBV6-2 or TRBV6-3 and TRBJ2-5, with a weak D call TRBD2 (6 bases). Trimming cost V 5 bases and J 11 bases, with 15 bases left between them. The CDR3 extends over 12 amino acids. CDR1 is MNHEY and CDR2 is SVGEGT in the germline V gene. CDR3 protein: CASSTGGTSQYF. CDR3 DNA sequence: TGTGCCAGCAGTACCGGCGGGACTTCACAGTACTTC.

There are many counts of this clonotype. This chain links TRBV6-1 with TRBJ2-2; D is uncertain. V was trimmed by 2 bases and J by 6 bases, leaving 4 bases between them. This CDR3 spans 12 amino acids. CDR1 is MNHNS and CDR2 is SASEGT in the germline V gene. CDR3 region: CASSEFPGELFF. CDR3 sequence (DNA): TGTGCCAGCAGTGAATTCCCCGGGGAGCTGTTTTTT.

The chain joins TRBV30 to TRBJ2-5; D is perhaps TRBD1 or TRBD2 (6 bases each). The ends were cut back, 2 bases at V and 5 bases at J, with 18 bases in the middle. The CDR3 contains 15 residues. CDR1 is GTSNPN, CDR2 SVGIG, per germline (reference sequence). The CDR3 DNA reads TGTGCCTGGAGTCGGCCCGGGGGCGCGAGGGAGACCCAGTACTTC. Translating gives CAWSRPGGARETQYF.